A selection of T cell receptor beta chains follows, all from one sample in a study of long-term antiretroviral therapy in people with HIV. Assay used: immunoSEQ multiplex PCR; TCRdb lists only in-frame clones, some missing. The sample lists about 43,000 clones, 86% occurring once. The specimen comprised unsorted PBMCs, sampled 0.1 years before starting antiretroviral therapy. These receptors came from a woman in her forties or fifties with HIV. The CDR3 runs from the conserved cysteine through the conserved F or W. D genes are given only for firm matches. The listing skips clone size in some rows; elsewhere it reads once, few, many or a size class.

>.|TRBJ1-2|.|TRBV28
TGTGCCAGCAGTTTGACTCAGAAGTTAGGCTATGGCTACACCTTC
CASSLTQKLGYGYTF
>.|TRBJ1-1|.|TRBV11-1
TGTGTCAGCAGCTTTGGGAAGAACACTGAAGCTTTCTTT
CVSSFGKNTEAFF
>.|TRBJ1-2|.|TRBV2
TGTGCCAGCAACGGGGGGGCCACTAACTATGGCTACACCTTC
CASNGGATNYGYTF
>.|TRBJ2-3|.|TRBV27
TGTGCCAGCAGTTCTCCTACGGGGGCTGGCACAGATACGCAGTATTTT
CASSSPTGAGTDTQYF
>.|TRBJ1-2|.|TRBV6-1
TGTGCCAGCAGTCAGGGGCATTTTTATGGCTACACCTTC
CASSQGHFYGYTF
>few|TRBJ2-7|.|TRBV18
TGTGCCAGCTCACCACTCGCTGGCAGCTCCTACGAGCAGTACTTC
CASSPLAGSSYEQYF
>.|TRBJ2-3|TRBD2|TRBV7-3
TGTGCCAGCAGCGAACACGCGGCGGGGGGGCCGAATACGCAGTATTTT
CASSEHAAGGPNTQYF
>.|TRBJ2-3|.|TRBV10-3
TGTGCCATCAGTGAGTCGGGAGGCACAGATACGCAGTATTTT
CAISESGGTDTQYF
>.|TRBJ2-5|.|TRBV28
TGTGCCAGCAGTGCGGACAGAGAAGAGACCCAGTACTTC
CASSADREETQYF
>.|TRBJ1-2|.|TRBV7-8
TGTGCCAGCAGCTTAAGTGGCAGGGACTATGGCTACACCTTC
CASSLSGRDYGYTF
>few|TRBJ1-5|.|TRBV6-5
TGTGCCAGCTCAACAGCGCCGAATCAGCCCCAGCATTTT
CASSTAPNQPQHF
>.|TRBJ1-6|.|TRBV7-3
TGTGCCAGCAGCGAGCAGGGATATAATTCACCCCTCCACTTT
CASSEQGYNSPLHF
>.|TRBJ2-2|TRBD2|TRBV11-2
TGTGCCAGCAGCTTCGGACTAGCGGGGACCGCCGGGGAGCTGTTTTTT
CASSFGLAGTAGELFF
>.|TRBJ1-1|.|TRBV7-3
TGTGCCAGCGGGGGGGGCACGAACACTGAAGCTTTCTTT
CASGGGTNTEAFF
>.|TRBJ2-7|TRBD1|TRBV5-1
TGCGCCAGCAGCTTGGGGACAGGGGGCGACGAGCAGTACTTC
CASSLGTGGDEQYF
>.|TRBJ2-1|TRBD2|TRBV11-3
TGTGCCAGCAGCGCCGGGGGGGATGGTATGGATGAGCAGTTCTTC
CASSAGGDGMDEQFF
>.|TRBJ2-2|.|TRBV7-9
TGTGCCAGCAGCTTAGCGGGGGGGCCGAACACCGGGGAGCTGTTTTTT
CASSLAGGPNTGELFF